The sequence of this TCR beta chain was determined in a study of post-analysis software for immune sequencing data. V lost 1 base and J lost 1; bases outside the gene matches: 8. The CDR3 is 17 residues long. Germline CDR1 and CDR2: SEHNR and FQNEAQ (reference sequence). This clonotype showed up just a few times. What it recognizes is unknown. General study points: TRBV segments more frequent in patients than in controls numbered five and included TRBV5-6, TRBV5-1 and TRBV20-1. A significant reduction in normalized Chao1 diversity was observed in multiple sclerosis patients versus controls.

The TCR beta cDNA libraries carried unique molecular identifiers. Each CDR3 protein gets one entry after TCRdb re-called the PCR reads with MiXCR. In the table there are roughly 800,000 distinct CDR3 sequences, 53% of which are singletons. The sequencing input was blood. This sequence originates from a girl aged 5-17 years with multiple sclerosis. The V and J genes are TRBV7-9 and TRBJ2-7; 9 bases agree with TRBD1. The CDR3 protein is CASSLGGSTGGSYEQYF. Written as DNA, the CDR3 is TGTGCCAGCAGCTTAGGGGGCTCGACAGGGGGTTCCTACGAGCAGTACTTC. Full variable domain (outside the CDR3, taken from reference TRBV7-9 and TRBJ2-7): DTGVSQNPRHKITKRGQNVTFRCDPISEHNRLYWYRQTLGQGPEFLTYFQNEAQLEKSRLLSDRFSAERPKGSFSTLEIQRTEQGDSAMYLCASSLGGSTGGSYEQYFGPGTRLTVT.